The clone carrying this TCR beta chain was seen only a few times. Its antigen is unidentified. The data are from a study of cytomegalovirus exposure and HLA in healthy donors. Germline V gene lookup returns CDR1 MGHRA and CDR2 YSYEKL. The CDR3 is made up of 15 amino acids. The V and J ends lost 2 bases and 3 bases respectively, with 13 bases between them. This PCR relied on a set of 60 Vbeta primers and 13 Jbeta primers. How the authors handled the data: Later, an analysis found roughly 80 million unique TCR beta chains, and some 10 million of these were shared. Sequenced by immunoSEQ multiplex PCR; TCRdb stores in-frame clones only, minus some. V and J calls and clone size are as listed in that table; D and trimming were resolved from the DNA. The sample has around 95,000 clones, 78% seen once. Study-wide points: It was taken for granted in presence/absence analyses that sequencing depth across donors was roughly uniform. A later analysis reported that several of the most significant clusters appeared to be linked to common viral pathogens, among them Epstein-Barr virus. Judged likely to be a sequencing artifact was a cluster of highly shared sequence variants.

V gene TRBV4-1 combines with J gene TRBJ1-2, with D hard to call. Sequencing used PBMCs. The TCR comes from a woman aged 40 to 55 in good health and CMV-seropositive. This CDR3 reads CASSQSVSPDYGYTF. The CDR3 coding sequence is TGCGCCAGCAGCCAATCCGTGTCTCCGGACTATGGCTACACCTTC.